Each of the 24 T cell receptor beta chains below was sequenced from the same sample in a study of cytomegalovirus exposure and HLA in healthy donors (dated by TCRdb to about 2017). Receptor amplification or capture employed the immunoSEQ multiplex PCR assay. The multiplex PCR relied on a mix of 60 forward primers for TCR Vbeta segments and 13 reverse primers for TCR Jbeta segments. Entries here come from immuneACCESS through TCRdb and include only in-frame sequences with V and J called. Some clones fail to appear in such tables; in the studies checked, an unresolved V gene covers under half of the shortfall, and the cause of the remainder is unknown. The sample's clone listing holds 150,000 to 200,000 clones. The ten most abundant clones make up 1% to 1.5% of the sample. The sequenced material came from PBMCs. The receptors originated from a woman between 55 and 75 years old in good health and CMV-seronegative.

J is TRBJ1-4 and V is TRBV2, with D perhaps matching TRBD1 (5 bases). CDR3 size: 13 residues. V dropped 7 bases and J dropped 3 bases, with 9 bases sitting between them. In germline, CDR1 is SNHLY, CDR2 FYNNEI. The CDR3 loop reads CASMGGSNEKLFF. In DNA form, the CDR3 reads TGTGCCAGCATGGGGGGGTCTAATGAAAAACTGTTTTTT.

The CDR3 DNA sequence: TGTGCCAGCAGCCCAAGCGGCAATCAGCCCCAGCATTTT. This gives the protein CASSPSGNQPQHF. V usage is TRBV6-1 and J usage is TRBJ1-5; D ambiguous. V dropped 6 bases and J dropped 2 bases, with 8 bases sitting between them. The germline gives CDR1 MNHNS, CDR2 SASEGT. CDR3 length equals 13 residues.

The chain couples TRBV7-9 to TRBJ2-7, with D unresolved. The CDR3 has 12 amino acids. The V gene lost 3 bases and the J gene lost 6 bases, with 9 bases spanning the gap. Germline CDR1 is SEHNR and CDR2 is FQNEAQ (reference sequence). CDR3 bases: TGTGCCAGCAGCTTCGGTGCCCGCGAGCAGTACTTC. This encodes CASSFGAREQYF. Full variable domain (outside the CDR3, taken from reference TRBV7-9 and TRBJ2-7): DTGVSQNPRHKITKRGQNVTFRCDPISEHNRLYWYRQTLGQGPEFLTYFQNEAQLEKSRLLSDRFSAERPKGSFSTLEIQRTEQGDSAMYLCASSFGAREQYFGPGTRLTVT.

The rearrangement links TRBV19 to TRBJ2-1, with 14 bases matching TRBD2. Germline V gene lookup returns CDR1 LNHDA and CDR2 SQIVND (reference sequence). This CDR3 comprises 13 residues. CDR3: CATRTSGGNEQFF. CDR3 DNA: TGTGCGACCCGGACTAGCGGGGGGAATGAGCAGTTCTTC.

The CDR3 bases are TGTGCCATCAGTGAGCTTACAGGGAACACTGAAGCTTTCTTT. This gives the protein CAISELTGNTEAFF. This chain uses TRBV10-3 with TRBJ1-1; D might be TRBD1 (5 bases). Looked up from germline, CDR1 is ENHRY and CDR2 is SYGVKD. V was clipped by 2 bases and J by 1 base, with 8 bases between them. CDR3 size: 14 residues.

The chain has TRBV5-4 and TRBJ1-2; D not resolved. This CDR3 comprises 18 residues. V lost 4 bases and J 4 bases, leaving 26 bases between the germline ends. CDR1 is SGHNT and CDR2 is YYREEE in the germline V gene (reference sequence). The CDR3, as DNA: TGTGCCAGCAGCCCCGGGCCCCCTGATGTTAGGAGCGGCTATGGCTACACCTTC. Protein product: CASSPGPPDVRSGYGYTF.

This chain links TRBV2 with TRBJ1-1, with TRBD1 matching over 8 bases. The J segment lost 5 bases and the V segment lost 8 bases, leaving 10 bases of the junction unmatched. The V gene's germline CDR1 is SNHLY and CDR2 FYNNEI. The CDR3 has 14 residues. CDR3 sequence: CASYRQGAGTEAFF. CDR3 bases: TGTGCCAGCTATCGGCAGGGGGCTGGGACTGAAGCTTTCTTT. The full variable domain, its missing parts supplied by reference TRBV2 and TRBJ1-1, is EPEVTQTPSHQVTQMGQEVILRCVPISNHLYFYWYRQILGQKVEFLVSFYNNEISEKSEIFDDQFSVERPDGSNFTLKIRSTKLEDSAMYFCASYRQGAGTEAFFGQGTRLTVV.

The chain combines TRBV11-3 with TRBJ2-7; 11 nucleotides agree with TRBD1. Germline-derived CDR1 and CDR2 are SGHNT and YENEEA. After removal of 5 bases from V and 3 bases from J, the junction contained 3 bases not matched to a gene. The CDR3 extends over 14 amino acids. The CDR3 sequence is CASSQGTGGYEQYF. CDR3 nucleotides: TGTGCCAGCAGCCAAGGGACAGGGGGCTACGAGCAGTACTTC.

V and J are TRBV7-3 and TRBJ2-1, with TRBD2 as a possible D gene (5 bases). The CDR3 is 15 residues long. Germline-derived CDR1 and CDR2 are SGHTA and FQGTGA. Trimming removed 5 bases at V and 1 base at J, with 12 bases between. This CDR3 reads CASSRGSGSYNEQFF. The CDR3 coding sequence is TGTGCCAGCAGCCGTGGGAGTGGGTCCTACAATGAGCAGTTCTTC.

The CDR3 DNA reads TGTGCCAGCAGCTTGGAAGCAGGGGGCATAAATCAGCCCCAGCATTTT. Amino acid sequence: CASSLEAGGINQPQHF. The gene calls are TRBV5-5 and TRBJ1-5, with 8 bases aligning to TRBD1. CDR1 and CDR2 (germline): SGHKS, YYEKEE (reference sequence). The V and J ends lost 0 bases and 4 bases, in that order; junction bases with no gene match: 6. This CDR3 is built from 16 residues.

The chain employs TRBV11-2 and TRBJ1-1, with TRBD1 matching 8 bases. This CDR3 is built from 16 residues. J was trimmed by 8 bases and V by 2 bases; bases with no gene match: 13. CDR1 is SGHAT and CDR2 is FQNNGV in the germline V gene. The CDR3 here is CASSLMARGLVDEAFF. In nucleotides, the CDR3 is TGTGCCAGCAGCTTAATGGCCAGGGGGCTTGTGGACGAAGCTTTCTTT.

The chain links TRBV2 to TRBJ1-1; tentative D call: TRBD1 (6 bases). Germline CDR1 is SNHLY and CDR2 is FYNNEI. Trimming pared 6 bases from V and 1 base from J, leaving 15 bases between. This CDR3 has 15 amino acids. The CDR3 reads CASRPRGQRNTEAFF. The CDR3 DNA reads TGTGCCAGCAGACCTCGGGGACAACGGAACACTGAAGCTTTCTTT.

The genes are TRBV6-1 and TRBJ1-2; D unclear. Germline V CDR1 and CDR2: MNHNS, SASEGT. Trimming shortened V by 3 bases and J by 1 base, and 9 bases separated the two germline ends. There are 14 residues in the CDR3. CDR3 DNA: TGTGCCAGCAGTGATCCGGGTGGTAACTATGGCTACACCTTC. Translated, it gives CASSDPGGNYGYTF.

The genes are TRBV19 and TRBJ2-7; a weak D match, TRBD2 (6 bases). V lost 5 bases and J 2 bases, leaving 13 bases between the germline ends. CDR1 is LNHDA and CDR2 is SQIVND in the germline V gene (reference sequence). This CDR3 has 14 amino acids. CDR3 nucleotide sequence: TGTGCCAGTAGTGTCGGGACTGAGACCTACGAGCAGTACTTC. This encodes CASSVGTETYEQYF.

The CDR3, as DNA: TGCGCCAGCAGCTTGGCCGAGGGGGCTGGCTACGAGCAGTACTTC. The encoded protein is CASSLAEGAGYEQYF. The V and J genes are TRBV5-1 and TRBJ2-7; 7 nucleotides align to TRBD1. The V segment lost 0 bases and the J segment 3 bases; nucleotides outside the gene matches: 6. The germline V gene has CDR1 SGHRS and CDR2 YFSETQ. The CDR3 is 15 amino acids.

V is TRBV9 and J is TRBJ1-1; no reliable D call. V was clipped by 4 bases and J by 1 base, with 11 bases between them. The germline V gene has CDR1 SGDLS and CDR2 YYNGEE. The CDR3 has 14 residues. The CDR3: CASSLQSRNTEAFF. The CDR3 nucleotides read TGTGCCAGCAGCCTACAGAGCAGGAACACTGAAGCTTTCTTT.

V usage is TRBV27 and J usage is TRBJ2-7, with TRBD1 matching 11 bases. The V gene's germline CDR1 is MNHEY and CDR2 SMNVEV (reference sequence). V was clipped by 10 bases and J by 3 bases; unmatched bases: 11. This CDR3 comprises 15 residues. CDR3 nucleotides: TGTGCCACCAACCCCGGACAGGGGGCCCGCTACGAGCAGTACTTC. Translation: CATNPGQGARYEQYF.

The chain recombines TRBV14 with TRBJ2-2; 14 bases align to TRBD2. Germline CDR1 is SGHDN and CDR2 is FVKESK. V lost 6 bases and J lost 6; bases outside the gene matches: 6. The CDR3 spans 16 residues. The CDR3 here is CASRTSGGAKAGELFF. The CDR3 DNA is TGTGCCAGCAGGACTAGCGGGGGGGCGAAGGCCGGGGAGCTGTTTTTT.

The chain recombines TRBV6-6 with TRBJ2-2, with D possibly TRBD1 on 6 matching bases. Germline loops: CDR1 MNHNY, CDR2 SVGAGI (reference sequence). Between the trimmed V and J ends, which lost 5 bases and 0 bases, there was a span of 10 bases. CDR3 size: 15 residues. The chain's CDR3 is CASSRDNPNTGELFF. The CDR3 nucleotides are TGTGCCAGCAGTCGGGACAACCCGAACACCGGGGAGCTGTTTTTT.

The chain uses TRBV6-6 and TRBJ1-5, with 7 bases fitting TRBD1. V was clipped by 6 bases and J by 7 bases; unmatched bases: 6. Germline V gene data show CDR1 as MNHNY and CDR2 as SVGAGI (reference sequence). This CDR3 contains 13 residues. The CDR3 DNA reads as TGTGCCAGCAGCGACAGGGCGAGGCAGCCCCAGCATTTT. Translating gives CASSDRARQPQHF.

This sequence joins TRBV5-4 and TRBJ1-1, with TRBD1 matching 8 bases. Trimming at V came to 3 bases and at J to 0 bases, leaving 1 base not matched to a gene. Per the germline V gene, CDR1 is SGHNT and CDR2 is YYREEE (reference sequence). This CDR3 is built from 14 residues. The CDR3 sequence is CASSSGQVNTEAFF. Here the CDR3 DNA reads TGTGCCAGCAGCTCGGGACAGGTGAACACTGAAGCTTTCTTT.

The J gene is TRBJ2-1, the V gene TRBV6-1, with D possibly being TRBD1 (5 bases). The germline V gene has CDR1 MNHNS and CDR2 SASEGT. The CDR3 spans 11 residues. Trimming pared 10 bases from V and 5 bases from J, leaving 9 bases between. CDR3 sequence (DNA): TGTGCCATTCAGGGAAACAATGAGCAGTTCTTC. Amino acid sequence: CAIQGNNEQFF.

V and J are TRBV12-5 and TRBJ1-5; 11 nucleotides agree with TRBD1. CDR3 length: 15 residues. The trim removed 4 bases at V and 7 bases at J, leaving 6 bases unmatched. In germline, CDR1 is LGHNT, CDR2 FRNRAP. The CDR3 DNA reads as TGTGCTAGTGGTTCTGGACAGGGGGCGAACCAGCCCCAGCATTTT. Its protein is CASGSGQGANQPQHF. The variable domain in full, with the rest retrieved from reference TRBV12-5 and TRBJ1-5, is DARVTQTPRHKVTEMGQEVTMRCQPILGHNTVFWYRQTMMQGLELLAYFRNRAPLDDSGMPKDRFSAEMPDATLATLKIQPSEPRDSAVYFCASGSGQGANQPQHFGDGTRLSIL.

The CDR3 sequence is CASSPDGGSSSPLHF. CDR3 sequence (DNA): TGTGCCAGCTCACCGGACGGAGGCTCGAGTTCACCCCTCCACTTT. This sequence joins TRBV18 and TRBJ1-6, with D unclear. V lost 3 bases, J lost 9 bases, and 15 bases lay in between. Germline CDR1 and CDR2: KGHSH and LQKENI. The CDR3 length is 15 residues.